These 30 T cell receptor beta chains were all obtained from the same sample, sequenced in a study of T cells in tuberculosis. Here immunoSEQ multiplex PCR was the method, and the copy in TCRdb shows in-frame clones only, minus some. The table has about 5,500 clones, over 95% seen once. Time point in this sample: new active TB diagnosis, blood taken before or within 7 days of starting treatment. The starting material was PBMCs, obtained at tuberculosis diagnosis. These receptors all come from an adult with tuberculosis.

This chain joins TRBV27 and TRBJ2-7; D may be TRBD1 (6 bases). V was trimmed by 5 bases and J by 11 bases, leaving 25 bases between them. Germline lookup yields CDR1 MNHEY and CDR2 SMNVEV (reference sequence). The CDR3 runs to 15 residues. The CDR3 DNA reads as TGTGCCAGCAGTGTCAGGGGCTCTTGGGATGCGAGCAAGTACTTC. Translation gives CASSVRGSWDASKYF.

This rearrangement joins TRBV27 to TRBJ2-3; 8 bases align to TRBD2. This CDR3 region has 17 residues. CDR1 MNHEY and CDR2 SMNVEV come from the germline V gene (reference sequence). J lost 3 bases, V lost 1 base, and 9 bases had no gene match. As DNA, the CDR3 is TGTGCCAGCAGTTTATTCGGGGGGGAGCAGGAGACAGATACGCAGTATTTT. Protein: CASSLFGGEQETDTQYF.

The chain employs TRBV7-8 and TRBJ2-1; 12 positions agree with TRBD2. Looked up from germline, CDR1 is SGHVS and CDR2 is FQNEAQ. The J segment lost 4 bases and the V segment lost 7 bases, leaving 5 bases of the junction unmatched. The CDR3 has 15 amino acids. This CDR3 reads CASTRTSGRYNEQFF. In nucleotides, the CDR3 is TGTGCCAGCACCCGCACTAGCGGGAGGTACAATGAGCAGTTCTTC.

This chain connects TRBV19 to TRBJ2-7; 9 bases match TRBD2. Germline values: CDR1 LNHDA, CDR2 SQIVND (reference sequence). V shed 5 bases, J shed 3 bases, and the junction held 8 bases outside the gene matches. The CDR3 contains 15 residues. CDR3 nucleotide sequence: TGTGCCAGTAGTCCACGACTAGCGGTCGACTACGAGCAGTACTTC. Protein product: CASSPRLAVDYEQYF.

This chain connects TRBV7-9 to TRBJ2-7, with D possibly matching TRBD2 (6 bases). With 5 bases removed from V and 4 bases from J, the gap between germline ends came to 12 bases. CDR1 is SEHNR, CDR2 FQNEAQ, per germline (reference sequence). CDR3 size: 13 residues. The CDR3 DNA is TGTGCCAGCAGCATGACTAGTCTGTACGAGCAGTACTTC. It translates to CASSMTSLYEQYF. The whole variable domain, remainder taken from reference TRBV7-9 and TRBJ2-7, is DTGVSQNPRHKITKRGQNVTFRCDPISEHNRLYWYRQTLGQGPEFLTYFQNEAQLEKSRLLSDRFSAERPKGSFSTLEIQRTEQGDSAMYLCASSMTSLYEQYFGPGTRLTVT.

This chain links TRBV29-1 with TRBJ2-5, with TRBD2 identical over 11 bases. Germline loops: CDR1 SQVTM, CDR2 ANQGSEA. The CDR3 runs 15 residues. The trim removed 7 bases at V and 5 bases at J, leaving 12 bases unmatched. The CDR3 sequence: CSAPLAGGGWETQYF. CDR3 DNA sequence: TGCAGCGCCCCGTTAGCGGGGGGGGGCTGGGAGACCCAGTACTTC.

The chain is built from TRBV29-1 and TRBJ2-3; maybe TRBD1 (6 bases). The CDR3 length is 15 residues. V was clipped by 4 bases and J by 1 base, with 15 bases between them. CDR1 and CDR2 from the germline V gene are SQVTM and ANQGSEA. CDR3 sequence reads: CSVAPQGIGTDTQYF. DNA of the CDR3: TGCAGCGTTGCTCCCCAGGGGATTGGCACAGATACGCAGTATTTT.

This clone was observed once. This chain joins TRBV11-2 and TRBJ1-1; D perhaps matches TRBD1 (6 bases). The CDR3 contains 15 residues. V lost 5 bases and J 4 bases, leaving 17 bases between the germline ends. CDR1 and CDR2 (germline): SGHAT, FQNNGV. The CDR3 DNA follows: TGTGCCAGCAGCCCCTGGGGGGGCGGAGGCACTGAAGCTTTCTTT. Its translation: CASSPWGGGGTEAFF. Together with reference TRBV11-2 and TRBJ1-1, the CDR3 gives the full variable domain: EAGVAQSPRYKIIEKRQSVAFWCNPISGHATLYWYQQILGQGPKLLIQFQNNGVVDDSQLPKDRFSAERLKGVDSTLKIQPAKLEDSAVYLCASSPWGGGGTEAFFGQGTRLTVV.

The genes are TRBV19 and TRBJ1-5; 7 bases line up with TRBD1. Trimming took 8 bases from V and 7 from J; bases not matched to a gene: 11. The length of the CDR3 is 14 residues. Looked up from germline, CDR1 is LNHDA and CDR2 is SQIVND (reference sequence). CDR3 residues: CASHYRGGEQPQHF. For the CDR3, the DNA is TGTGCCAGTCATTACAGGGGAGGCGAACAGCCCCAGCATTTT. Variable domain in full (rest from reference TRBV19 and TRBJ1-5): DGGITQSPKYLFRKEGQNVTLSCEQNLNHDAMYWYRQDPGQGLRLIYYSQIVNDFQKGDIAEGYSVSREKKESFPLTVTSAQKNPTAFYLCASHYRGGEQPQHFGDGTRLSIL.

This clone occurred once. The J gene is TRBJ2-2, the V gene TRBV5-5, with TRBD1 as a possible D gene (6 bases). There are 15 residues in the CDR3. Germline V gives CDR1 SGHKS, CDR2 YYEKEE (reference sequence). Trimming took 3 bases from V and 0 from J, leaving 9 bases between them. The CDR3 DNA sequence: TGTGCCAGCAGCTGGGACACCACGAACACCGGGGAGCTGTTTTTT. Translating it yields CASSWDTTNTGELFF.

The rearrangement joins TRBV10-3 to TRBJ1-1, with no clear D. This CDR3 has 13 residues. V lost 2 bases, J lost 2 bases, and 6 bases lay in between. Germline lookup yields CDR1 ENHRY and CDR2 SYGVKD. The CDR3 is CAISESPNTEAFF. CDR3 DNA sequence: TGTGCCATCAGTGAGAGCCCAAACACTGAAGCTTTCTTT.

The genes are TRBV11-2 and TRBJ1-2; unclear D gene. CDR3 size: 12 residues. V was trimmed by 5 bases and J by 7 bases, leaving 11 bases between them. The germline CDR1 and CDR2 sequences are SGHAT and FQNNGV. Here the CDR3 reads CASSVEGGGYTF. Written as DNA, the CDR3 is TGTGCCAGCAGCGTGGAGGGAGGTGGCTACACCTTC. The full variable domain, completed using reference TRBV11-2 and TRBJ1-2, is EAGVAQSPRYKIIEKRQSVAFWCNPISGHATLYWYQQILGQGPKLLIQFQNNGVVDDSQLPKDRFSAERLKGVDSTLKIQPAKLEDSAVYLCASSVEGGGYTFGSGTRLTVV.

This chain connects TRBV5-1 to TRBJ2-7; 10 bases fit TRBD2. Germline CDR1 is SGHRS and CDR2 is YFSETQ. Trimming removed 4 bases from V and 4 bases from J; junction bases left unmatched: 5. CDR3 length: 14 amino acids. CDR3 in DNA: TGCGCCAGCAGCCCGGGACTAGCGAATTACGAGCAGTACTTC. This translates into CASSPGLANYEQYF.

This rearrangement joins TRBV10-3 to TRBJ2-2; maybe TRBD2 (5 bases). Germline V gene data show CDR1 as ENHRY and CDR2 as SYGVKD. The CDR3 extends over 14 amino acids. Trimming took off 2 bases at V and 4 bases at J, with 8 bases between the two ends. The chain's CDR3 is CAISEGRGTGELFF. Written as DNA, the CDR3 is TGTGCCATCAGTGAGGGACGGGGCACCGGGGAGCTGTTTTTT.

CDR3 protein: CASSQGNRGTEAFF. Here the CDR3 DNA reads TGCGCCAGCAGCCAAGGTAACAGGGGGACTGAAGCTTTCTTT. The chain employs TRBV4-1 and TRBJ1-1; 8 nucleotides agree with TRBD1. Germline CDR1 and CDR2: MGHRA and YSYEKL. This CDR3 contains 14 residues. The ends lost 1 base at V and 5 bases at J; junction bases unmatched: 3.

CDR3 in amino acids: CASSQSSGSTNTQYF. The DNA for the CDR3 is TGCGCCAGCAGCCAATCTAGCGGGAGTACAAATACGCAGTATTTT. V is TRBV4-1 and J is TRBJ2-3, with 10 bases aligning to TRBD2. The germline CDR1 and CDR2 sequences are MGHRA and YSYEKL. The ends lost 2 bases at V and 7 bases at J; junction bases unmatched: 6. CDR3 length equals 15 residues.

The chain carries TRBV7-8 and TRBJ2-1; TRBD2 aligns across 7 bases. The CDR3 runs 16 residues. The trim removed 0 bases at V and 7 bases at J, leaving 9 bases unmatched. Germline V gene lookup returns CDR1 SGHVS and CDR2 FQNEAQ. The CDR3 loop reads CASSLAGGFGRNEQFF. In DNA form, the CDR3 reads TGTGCCAGCAGCTTAGCGGGAGGGTTTGGAAGGAATGAGCAGTTCTTC.

This clone was picked up one time. This chain joins TRBV2 and TRBJ2-2, with TRBD2 identical over 13 bases. Trimming removed 6 bases from V and 6 bases from J; junction bases left unmatched: 7. This CDR3 is built from 16 residues. Germline values: CDR1 SNHLY, CDR2 FYNNEI. CDR3 residues: CASSLGTSGVAGELFF. DNA for the CDR3: TGTGCCAGCAGCCTCGGGACTAGCGGGGTCGCCGGGGAGCTGTTTTTT.

The rearrangement links TRBV5-1 to TRBJ1-2; TRBD1 might be the D (6 bases). Trimming left V 0 bases short and J 3 bases short, with 9 bases between. The CDR3 spans 14 residues. Germline V gene lookup returns CDR1 SGHRS and CDR2 YFSETQ. The CDR3 DNA reads as TGCGCCAGCAGCTTGGAGGACAGTGACTATGGCTACACCTTC. This encodes CASSLEDSDYGYTF.

The chain uses TRBV7-3 and TRBJ1-4; D gene unclear. The germline gives CDR1 SGHTA, CDR2 FQGTGA. V was cut by 6 bases and J by 5 bases, with 7 bases left in between. The CDR3 covers 12 residues. CDR3 protein: CASRSQNEKLFF. CDR3 nucleotide sequence: TGTGCCAGCAGATCACAGAATGAAAAACTGTTTTTT.

The rearrangement links TRBV5-6 to TRBJ1-2; TRBD1 aligns across 8 bases. The CDR3 loop spans 14 amino acids. In germline, CDR1 is SGHDT, CDR2 YYEEEE. V lost 3 bases, J lost 6 bases, and 7 bases stayed unmatched. In DNA, the CDR3 is TGTGCCAGCAGCTATGGGACAGGTCTCAATGGCTACACCTTC. This encodes CASSYGTGLNGYTF.

This chain uses TRBV28 with TRBJ2-7; perhaps TRBD2 as D (6 bases). CDR3 size: 14 residues. Looked up from germline, CDR1 is MDHEN and CDR2 is SYDVKM. Trimming removed 5 bases from V and 5 bases from J, with 16 bases in between. This CDR3 reads CASSLGGVGHEQYF. The DNA for the CDR3 is TGTGCCAGCAGTCTCGGCGGGGTGGGCCACGAGCAGTACTTC.

CDR3 in amino acids: CASSPRTGGLGEQYF. The CDR3, as DNA: TGTGCCAGCAGCCCGCGGACAGGGGGACTAGGCGAGCAGTACTTC. The chain joins TRBV9 to TRBJ2-7; 10 bases match TRBD1. Trimming at V came to 4 bases and at J to 6 bases, leaving 10 bases not matched to a gene. Germline V lookup: CDR1 SGDLS, CDR2 YYNGEE. The CDR3 loop spans 15 amino acids. The whole variable domain, remainder taken from reference TRBV9 and TRBJ2-7, is DSGVTQTPKHLITATGQRVTLRCSPRSGDLSVYWYQQSLDQGLQFLIQYYNGEERAKGNILERFSAQQFPDLHSELNLSSLELGDSALYFCASSPRTGGLGEQYFGPGTRLTVT.

This rearrangement joins TRBV4-2 to TRBJ2-2; 8 bases match TRBD2. CDR1 is LGHNA, CDR2 YNFKEQ, per germline. The V gene end was trimmed by 4 bases and the J gene end by 5 bases; junction bases not matched to a gene: 18. This CDR3 is built from 19 residues. CDR3 residues: CASSRMGPGGRMRTGELFF. DNA of the CDR3: TGTGCCAGCAGCCGAATGGGGCCGGGAGGGCGAATGAGGACCGGGGAGCTGTTTTTT.

The chain combines TRBV6-6 with TRBJ2-3, with 7 bases lining up with TRBD1. V trimming: 1 base; J trimming: 2 bases; junction bases outside the gene matches: 3. Germline-derived CDR1 and CDR2 are MNHNY and SVGAGI (reference sequence). The CDR3 sequence is 15 residues long. CDR3 protein: CASSYLGQDTDTQYF. CDR3 DNA: TGTGCCAGCAGTTACTTAGGACAGGACACAGATACGCAGTATTTT.

The chain combines TRBV7-6 with TRBJ2-7; 8 bases line up with TRBD1. V was pared by 5 bases and J by 0 bases, with 9 bases of the junction left unmatched. The CDR3 is 16 residues long. CDR1 and CDR2 from the germline V gene are SGHVS and FNYEAQ. The CDR3 bases are TGTGCCAGCAGCGAACGGACAGGGCCTTCCTCCTACGAGCAGTACTTC. Translation gives CASSERTGPSSYEQYF.

The chain employs TRBV30 and TRBJ1-3; TRBD1 might be the D (5 bases). Germline V lookup: CDR1 GTSNPN, CDR2 SVGIG (reference sequence). V lost 2 bases and J 4 bases, leaving 15 bases between the germline ends. The CDR3 length is 15 residues. The CDR3 is CAWSPLAGVGNTIYF. The CDR3 nucleotides read TGTGCCTGGAGTCCCCTCGCGGGGGTGGGAAACACCATATATTTT.

This chain uses TRBV30 with TRBJ1-2; a weak D match, TRBD1 (5 bases). The CDR3 consists of 15 residues. Trimming pared 2 bases from V and 4 bases from J, leaving 17 bases between. Per germline, CDR1 GTSNPN and CDR2 SVGIG (reference sequence). The CDR3 DNA sequence: TGTGCCTGGAGTCGTCCCGGGACTTTTTCCTATGGCTACACCTTC. It translates to CAWSRPGTFSYGYTF.

The chain has TRBV11-2 and TRBJ2-7; TRBD2 matches 7 bases. With V trimmed by 2 bases and J by 13 bases, 5 bases remained unmatched. The CDR3 extends over 11 amino acids. CDR1 is SGHAT, CDR2 FQNNGV, per germline. The CDR3 nucleotides read TGTGCCAGCAGCTTACTAGCGGAGCTTTACTTC. It translates to CASSLLAELYF.

The rearrangement links TRBV7-2 to TRBJ2-1; 10 bases are shared with TRBD2. The V gene end was trimmed by 3 bases and the J gene end by 0 bases; junction bases not matched to a gene: 2. The CDR3 length is 16 residues. CDR1 and CDR2 from the germline V gene are SGHTA and FQGNSA. The CDR3 region is CASSFKRGGSYNEQFF. In nucleotides, the CDR3 is TGTGCCAGCAGCTTCAAGCGGGGGGGCTCCTACAATGAGCAGTTCTTC.